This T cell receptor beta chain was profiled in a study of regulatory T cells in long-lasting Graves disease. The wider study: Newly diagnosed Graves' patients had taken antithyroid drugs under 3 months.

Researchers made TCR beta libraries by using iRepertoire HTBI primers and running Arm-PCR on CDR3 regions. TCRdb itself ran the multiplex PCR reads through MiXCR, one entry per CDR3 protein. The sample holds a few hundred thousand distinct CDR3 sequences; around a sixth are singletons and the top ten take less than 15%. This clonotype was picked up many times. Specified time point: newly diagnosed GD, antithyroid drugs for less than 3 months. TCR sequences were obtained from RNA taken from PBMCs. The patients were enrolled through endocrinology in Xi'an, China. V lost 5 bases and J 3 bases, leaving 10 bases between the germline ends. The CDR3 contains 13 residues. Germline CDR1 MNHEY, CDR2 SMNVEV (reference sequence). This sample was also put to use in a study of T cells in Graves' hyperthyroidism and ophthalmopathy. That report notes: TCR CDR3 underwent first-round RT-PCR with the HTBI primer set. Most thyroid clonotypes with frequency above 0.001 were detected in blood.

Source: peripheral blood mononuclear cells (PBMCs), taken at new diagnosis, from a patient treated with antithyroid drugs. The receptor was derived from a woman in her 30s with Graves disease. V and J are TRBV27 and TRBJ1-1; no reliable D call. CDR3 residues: CASSPEGHTEAFF. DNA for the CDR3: TGTGCCAGCAGTCCTGAAGGACACACTGAAGCTTTCTTT.